This T cell receptor (beta chain) was found in a study of T cell repertoires in cytomegalovirus infection. Per the germline V gene, CDR1 is MNHNY and CDR2 is SVGAGI (reference sequence). The CDR3 is 12 residues long. The V and J ends lost 2 bases and 1 base respectively, with 3 bases between them. Via MiXCR, TCRdb re-called the reads, giving one row per CDR3 protein. Of about 770,000 distinct CDR3 sequences in the sample, just under 30% are singletons; the top ten hold under 15%. Study results and limitations: The cumulative frequency of public TCR beta families identified carriers of CMV plus the relevant HLA.

In the case of this clonotype: Its antigen is as yet unknown.

This chain connects TRBV6-6 to TRBJ2-7, with D unclear. Material: cultured CD8+ T cells from PBMCs, obtained from culture after CMV antigen stimulation. The clonotype originates from a human donor in good health (CMV status not recorded). Some clones in this sample may be carry-over from other donors' samples. In DNA, the CDR3 is TGTGCCAGCAGTTACCAGTCCTACGAGCAGTACTTC. Translation gives CASSYQSYEQYF.